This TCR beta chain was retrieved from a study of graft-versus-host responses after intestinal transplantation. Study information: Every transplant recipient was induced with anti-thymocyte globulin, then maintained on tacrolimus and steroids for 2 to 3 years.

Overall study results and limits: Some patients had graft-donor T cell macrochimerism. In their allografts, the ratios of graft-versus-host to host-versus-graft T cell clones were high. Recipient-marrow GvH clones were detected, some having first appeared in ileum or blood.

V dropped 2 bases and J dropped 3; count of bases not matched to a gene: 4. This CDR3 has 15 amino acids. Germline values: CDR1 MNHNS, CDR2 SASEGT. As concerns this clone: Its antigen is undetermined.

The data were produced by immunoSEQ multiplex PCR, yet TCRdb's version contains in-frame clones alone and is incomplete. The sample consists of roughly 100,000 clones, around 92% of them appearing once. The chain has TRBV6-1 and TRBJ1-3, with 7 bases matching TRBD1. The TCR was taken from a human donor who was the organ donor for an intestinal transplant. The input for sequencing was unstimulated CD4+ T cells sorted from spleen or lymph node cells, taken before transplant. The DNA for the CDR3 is TGTGCCAGCAGTGAAATAGGGGGCAGTGGAAACACCATATATTTT. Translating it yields CASSEIGGSGNTIYF.